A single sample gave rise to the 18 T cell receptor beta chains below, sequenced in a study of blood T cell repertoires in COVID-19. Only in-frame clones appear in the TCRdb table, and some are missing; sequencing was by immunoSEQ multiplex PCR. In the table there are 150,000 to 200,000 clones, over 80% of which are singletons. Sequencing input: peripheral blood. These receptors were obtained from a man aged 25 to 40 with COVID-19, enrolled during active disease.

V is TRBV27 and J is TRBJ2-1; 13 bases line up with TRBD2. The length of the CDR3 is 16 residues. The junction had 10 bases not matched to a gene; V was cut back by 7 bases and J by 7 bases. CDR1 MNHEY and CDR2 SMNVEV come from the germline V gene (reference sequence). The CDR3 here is CASISLLAGGLNEQFF. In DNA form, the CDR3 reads TGTGCCAGCATTTCCCTACTAGCGGGAGGGCTTAATGAGCAGTTCTTC.

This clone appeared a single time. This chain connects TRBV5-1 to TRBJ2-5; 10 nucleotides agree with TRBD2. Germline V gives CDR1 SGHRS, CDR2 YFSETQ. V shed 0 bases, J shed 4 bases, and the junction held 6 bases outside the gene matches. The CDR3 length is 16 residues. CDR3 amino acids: CASSLDSGGSGETQYF. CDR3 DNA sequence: TGCGCCAGCAGCTTGGATAGCGGGGGGTCAGGAGAGACCCAGTACTTC.

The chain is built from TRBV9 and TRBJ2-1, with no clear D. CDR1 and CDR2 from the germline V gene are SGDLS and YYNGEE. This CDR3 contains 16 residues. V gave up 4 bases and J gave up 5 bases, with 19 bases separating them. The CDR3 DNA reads TGTGCCAGCAGCCCCAGACTCGAAAGGTGGAACAATGAGCAGTTCTTC. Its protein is CASSPRLERWNNEQFF.

CDR3 DNA sequence: TGCGCCAGCAGCCAAGAAATGGGACTAGCGGGAGGAGTCCACGAGCAGTACTTC. It translates to CASSQEMGLAGGVHEQYF. The chain carries TRBV4-3 and TRBJ2-7; 15 bases fit TRBD2. CDR3 length equals 18 residues. The germline gives CDR1 LGHNA, CDR2 YSLEER. The V gene end was trimmed by 0 bases and the J gene end by 5 bases; junction bases not matched to a gene: 8.

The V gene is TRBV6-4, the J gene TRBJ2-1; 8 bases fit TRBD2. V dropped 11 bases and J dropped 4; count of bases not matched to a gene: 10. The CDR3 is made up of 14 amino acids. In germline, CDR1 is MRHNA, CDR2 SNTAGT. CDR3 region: CAGMRGDGYNEQFF. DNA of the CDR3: TGTGCCGGGATGCGGGGGGACGGATACAATGAGCAGTTCTTC.

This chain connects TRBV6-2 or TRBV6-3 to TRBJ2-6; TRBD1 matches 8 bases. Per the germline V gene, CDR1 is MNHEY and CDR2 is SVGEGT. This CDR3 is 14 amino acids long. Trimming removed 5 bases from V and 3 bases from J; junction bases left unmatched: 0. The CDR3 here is CASSGQGGANVLTF. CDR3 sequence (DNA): TGTGCCAGCAGTGGACAGGGTGGGGCCAACGTCCTGACTTTC.

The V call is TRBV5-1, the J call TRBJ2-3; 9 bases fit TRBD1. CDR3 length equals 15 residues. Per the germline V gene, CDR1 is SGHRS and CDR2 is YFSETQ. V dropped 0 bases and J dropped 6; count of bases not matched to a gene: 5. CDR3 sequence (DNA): TGCGCCAGCAGCTTGGACAGGGGGCTGGGGGATACGCAGTATTTT. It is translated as CASSLDRGLGDTQYF.

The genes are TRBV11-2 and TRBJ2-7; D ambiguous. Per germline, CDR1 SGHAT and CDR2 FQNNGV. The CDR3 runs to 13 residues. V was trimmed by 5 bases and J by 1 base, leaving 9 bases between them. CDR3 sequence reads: CASSPGTSYEQYF. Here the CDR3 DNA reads TGTGCCAGCAGCCCGGGTACTTCCTACGAGCAGTACTTC.

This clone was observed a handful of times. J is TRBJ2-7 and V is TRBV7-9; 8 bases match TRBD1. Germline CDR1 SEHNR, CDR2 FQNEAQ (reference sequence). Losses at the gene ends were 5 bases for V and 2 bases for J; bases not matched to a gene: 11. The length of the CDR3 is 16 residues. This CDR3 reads CASSHYRTGQAYEQYF. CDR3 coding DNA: TGTGCCAGCAGCCATTATAGAACGGGACAGGCCTACGAGCAGTACTTC.

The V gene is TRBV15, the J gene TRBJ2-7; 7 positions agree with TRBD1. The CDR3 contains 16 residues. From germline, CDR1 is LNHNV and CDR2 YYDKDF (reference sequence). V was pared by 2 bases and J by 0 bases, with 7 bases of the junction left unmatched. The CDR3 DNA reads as TGTGCCACCAGCAGAAAATTGGACAGGTACTCCTACGAGCAGTACTTC. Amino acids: CATSRKLDRYSYEQYF.

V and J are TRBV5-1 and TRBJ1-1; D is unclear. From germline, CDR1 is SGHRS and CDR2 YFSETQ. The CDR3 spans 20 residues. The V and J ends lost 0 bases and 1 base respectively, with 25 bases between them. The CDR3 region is CASSLALLSRRFTTNTEAFF. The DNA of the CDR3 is TGCGCCAGCAGCTTGGCTCTTCTATCCAGGCGATTTACGACGAACACTGAAGCTTTCTTT.

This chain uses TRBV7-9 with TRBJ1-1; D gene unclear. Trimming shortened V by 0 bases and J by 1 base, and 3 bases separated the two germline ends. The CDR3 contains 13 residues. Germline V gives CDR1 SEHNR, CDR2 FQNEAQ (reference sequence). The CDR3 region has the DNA TGTGCCAGCAGCTTAGCTCAGAACACTGAAGCTTTCTTT. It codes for CASSLAQNTEAFF.

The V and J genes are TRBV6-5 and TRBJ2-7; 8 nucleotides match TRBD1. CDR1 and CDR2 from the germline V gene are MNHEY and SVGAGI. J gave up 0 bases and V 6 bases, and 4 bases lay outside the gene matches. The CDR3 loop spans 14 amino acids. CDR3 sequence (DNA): TGTGCCAGCAGCACCGGGACAGGCTCCTACGAGCAGTACTTC. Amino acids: CASSTGTGSYEQYF.

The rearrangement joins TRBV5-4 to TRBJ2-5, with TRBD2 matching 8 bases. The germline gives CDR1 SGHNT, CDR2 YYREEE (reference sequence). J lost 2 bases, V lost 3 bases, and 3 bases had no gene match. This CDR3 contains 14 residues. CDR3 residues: CASSSGTRQETQYF. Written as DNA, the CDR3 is TGTGCCAGCAGCTCCGGGACTAGGCAAGAGACCCAGTACTTC.

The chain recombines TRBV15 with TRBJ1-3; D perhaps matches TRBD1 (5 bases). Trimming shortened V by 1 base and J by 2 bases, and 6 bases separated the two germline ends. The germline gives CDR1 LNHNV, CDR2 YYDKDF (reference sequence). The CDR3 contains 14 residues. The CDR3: CATSRARAGNTIYF. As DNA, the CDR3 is TGTGCCACCAGCAGAGCCAGGGCTGGAAACACCATATATTTT.

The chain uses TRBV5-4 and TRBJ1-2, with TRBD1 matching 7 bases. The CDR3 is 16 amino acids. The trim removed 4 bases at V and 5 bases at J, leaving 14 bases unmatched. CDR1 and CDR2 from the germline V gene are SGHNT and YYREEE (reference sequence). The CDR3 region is CASSRGQASGVYGYTF. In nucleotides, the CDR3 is TGTGCCAGCAGCCGAGGACAGGCATCGGGGGTTTATGGCTACACCTTC. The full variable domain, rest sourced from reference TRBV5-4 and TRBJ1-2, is ETGVTQSPTHLIKTRGQQVTLRCSSQSGHNTVSWYQQALGQGPQFIFQYYREEENGRGNFPPRFSGLQFPNYSSELNVNALELDDSALYLCASSRGQASGVYGYTFGSGTRLTVV.

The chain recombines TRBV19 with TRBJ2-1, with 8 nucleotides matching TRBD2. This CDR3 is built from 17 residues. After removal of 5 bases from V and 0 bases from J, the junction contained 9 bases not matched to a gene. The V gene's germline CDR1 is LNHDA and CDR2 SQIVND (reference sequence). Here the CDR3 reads CASSLGLALSSYNEQFF. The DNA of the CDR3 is TGTGCCAGTAGTCTCGGACTAGCCTTGAGCTCCTACAATGAGCAGTTCTTC.

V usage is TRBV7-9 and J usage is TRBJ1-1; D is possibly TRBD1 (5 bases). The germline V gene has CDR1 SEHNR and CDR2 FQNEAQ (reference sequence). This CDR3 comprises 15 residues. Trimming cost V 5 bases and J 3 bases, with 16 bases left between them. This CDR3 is CASSLRAGRHTEAFF. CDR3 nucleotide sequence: TGTGCCAGCAGCCTTCGGGCAGGGCGGCACACTGAAGCTTTCTTT.